The clone carrying this T cell receptor beta chain appeared a few times. Its target is unknown. Donors had nominal health at sampling but likely had unrecorded immune exposures. This entry comes from a study of cytomegalovirus exposure and HLA in healthy donors. The study, taken as a whole, reports: The dataset shows that most TCR sequences were rare, while some public TCRs occurred in many donors. In a later analysis, HLA-associated beta chains showed higher expansion and lower generation probabilities than comparable chains. In most subjects, TCR beta sequences reportedly gave accurate predictions of HLA-A and HLA-B alleles.

The PCR made use of 60 Vbeta and 13 Jbeta primers. Clones were read by immunoSEQ multiplex PCR, and TCRdb kept only the in-frame ones, dropping some. This table has about 140,000 clones, about 8.9% appearing once. Per germline, CDR1 SNHLY and CDR2 FYNNEI. The CDR3 runs 15 residues. V was cut by 4 bases and J by 3 bases, with 16 bases left in between. Sequencing was done on a sample of PBMCs. This sequence originates from a man aged 50 to 59 in good health and CMV-seronegative. The chain combines TRBV2 with TRBJ2-7; D is perhaps TRBD1 (6 bases). CDR3 nucleotides: TGTGCCAGCAGTGCCTCCACGACAGGAAGCTACGAGCAGTACTTC. Translating it yields CASSASTTGSYEQYF.